The rows below give T cell receptor beta chains drawn from one sample of a study of long-term antiretroviral therapy in people with HIV. The data were produced by immunoSEQ multiplex PCR, yet TCRdb's version contains in-frame clones alone and is incomplete. The sample lists about 37,000 clones, 75% to 90% occurring once. This specimen was unsorted PBMCs, taken 1 year after starting antiretroviral therapy. The receptors come from a young man with HIV. CDR3s include the opening cysteine and the closing phenylalanine or tryptophan. The D gene is left open where the match is weak. Clone size is not always given. Where it is, it says once, few, many or a class for expanded clones.

v_gene	d_gene	len	abundance	j_gene	CDR3nt	CDR3aa
TRBV4-3	.	13	.	TRBJ2-7	TGCGCCAGCAGCCAAGGCCAGGCCTACGAGCAGTACTTC	CASSQGQAYEQYF
TRBV18	TRBD1	15	few	TRBJ1-2	TGTGCCAGCTCACGGACAGGGGCAGAAGACTATGGCTACACCTTC	CASSRTGAEDYGYTF
TRBV5-1	TRBD1	17	.	TRBJ2-1	TGCGCCAGCAGCTTGTGGGTGGACAGGTCAAGCGACAATGAGCAGTTCTTC	CASSLWVDRSSDNEQFF
TRBV27	.	15	few	TRBJ2-1	TGTGCCAGCAGTTTAGGGATTATGACGGTGGATGAGCAGTTCTTC	CASSLGIMTVDEQFF
TRBV5-6	.	11	.	TRBJ1-2	TGTGCCAGCAGCTCGGAGCTTGGCTACACCTTC	CASSSELGYTF
TRBV5-1	.	15	.	TRBJ2-3	TGCGCCAGCATTAGAGGGGGGACATTCACAGATACGCAGTATTTT	CASIRGGTFTDTQYF
TRBV5-6	.	15	.	TRBJ1-5	TGTGCCAGCAGCTGGGGTGGGGGCCGCAATCAGCCCCAGCATTTT	CASSWGGGRNQPQHF
TRBV10-1	.	13	.	TRBJ1-1	TGCGCCAGCAGTGAACAGCAGAACACTGAAGCTTTCTTT	CASSEQQNTEAFF
TRBV7-8	.	16	once	TRBJ2-2	TGTGCCAGCAGCTTAGGACTAGACCCGAACACCGGGGAGCTGTTTTTT	CASSLGLDPNTGELFF
TRBV7-9	TRBD1	14	few	TRBJ1-1	TGTGCCAGCAGGGAGGGACAGGGTCTCACTGAAGCTTTCTTT	CASREGQGLTEAFF
TRBV9	.	16	once	TRBJ2-1	TGTGCCAGCAGCCCGTCGTTATTTCCGACACACAATGAGCAGTTCTTC	CASSPSLFPTHNEQFF
TRBV11-2	TRBD2	12	.	TRBJ2-1	TGTGCCAGCAGCCTAAGCGGGGTGGCACAGTTCTTC	CASSLSGVAQFF
TRBV6-5	.	14	.	TRBJ1-5	TGTGCCAGCAGTTCGGGGCATAGCAATCAGCCCCAGCATTTT	CASSSGHSNQPQHF